This record covers a single T cell receptor (beta chain). Its antigen is not identified. Germline V lookup: CDR1 GTSNPN, CDR2 SVGIG (reference sequence). The CDR3 runs to 14 residues. The junction had 8 bases not matched to a gene; V was cut back by 5 bases and J by 3 bases. These data originate in a study of CD8+ T cells in alopecia areata. Looking at the study overall: Tofacitinib administration to treated patients was oral, at 5 to 10 mg twice daily. Study conclusions and caveats: Higher clonality and more expanded CD8+ clones appeared in lesional than normal scalp. Persistence in scalp and blood during tofacitinib was observed for many expanded lesional clones.

Reverse transcribed after extraction, RNA yielded cDNA as the sequencing template. Some clones are missing from TCRdb's copy, which holds only in-frame ones; the method was immunoSEQ multiplex PCR. This repertoire shows over 150,000 clones, around 56% found once; its top ten account for about 3%. The treatment is: oral pan-JAK inhibitor, 5-10 mg twice daily. Peripheral blood samples and lesional scalp punch biopsies were obtained from alopecia areata patients. The receptor comes from a human donor with alopecia areata. The chain uses TRBV30 and TRBJ2-7, with 9 bases lining up with TRBD1. The sequenced sample was CD4+ T cells sorted from blood, obtained at week 4, from a patient treated with tofacitinib. The DNA of the CDR3 is TGTGCCTGGGGGAGACAGGGGGTTGGCTACGAGCAGTACTTC. It specifies CAWGRQGVGYEQYF.